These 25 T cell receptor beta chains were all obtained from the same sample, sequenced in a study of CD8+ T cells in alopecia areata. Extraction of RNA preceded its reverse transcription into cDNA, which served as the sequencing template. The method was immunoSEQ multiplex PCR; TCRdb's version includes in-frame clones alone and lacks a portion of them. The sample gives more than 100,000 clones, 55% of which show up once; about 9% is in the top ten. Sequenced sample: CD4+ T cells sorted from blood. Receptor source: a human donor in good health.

The CDR3 DNA follows: TGCAGTGCTAGAGAAGGCGGCGGGCAGTACTTC. This sequence encodes CSAREGGGQYF. V is TRBV20-1 and J is TRBJ2-7; unclear D gene. The CDR3 runs to 11 residues. V was shortened by 0 bases and J by 9 bases, with 9 bases between the two germline ends. CDR1 and CDR2 from the germline V gene are DFQATT and SNEGSKA (reference sequence).

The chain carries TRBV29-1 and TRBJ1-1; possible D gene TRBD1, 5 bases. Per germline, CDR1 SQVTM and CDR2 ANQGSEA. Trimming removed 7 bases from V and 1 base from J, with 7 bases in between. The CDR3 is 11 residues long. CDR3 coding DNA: TGCAGCGGGACAAGGAACACTGAAGCTTTCTTT. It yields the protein CSGTRNTEAFF. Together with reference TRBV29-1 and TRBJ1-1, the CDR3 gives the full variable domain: SAVISQKPSRDICQRGTSLTIQCQVDSQVTMMFWYRQQPGQSLTLIATANQGSEATYESGFVIDKFPISRPNLTFSTLTVSNMSPEDSSIYLCSGTRNTEAFFGQGTRLTVV.

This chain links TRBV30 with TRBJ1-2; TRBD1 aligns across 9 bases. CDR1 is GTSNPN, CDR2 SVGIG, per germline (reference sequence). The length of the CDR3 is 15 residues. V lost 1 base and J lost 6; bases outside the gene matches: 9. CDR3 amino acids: CAWSAGQGQENGYTF. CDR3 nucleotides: TGTGCCTGGAGTGCGGGACAGGGTCAGGAGAATGGCTACACCTTC.

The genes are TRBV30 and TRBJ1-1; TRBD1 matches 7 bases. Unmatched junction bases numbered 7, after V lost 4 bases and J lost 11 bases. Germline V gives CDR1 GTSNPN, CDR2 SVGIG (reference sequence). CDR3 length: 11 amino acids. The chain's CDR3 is CAWNRATGAFF. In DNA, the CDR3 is TGTGCCTGGAATCGGGCGACAGGGGCTTTCTTT.

The CDR3 nucleotides read TGTGCCTGGAGTGGCCAGTCCGATCAGCCCCAGCATTTT. It specifies CAWSGQSDQPQHF. This chain uses TRBV30 with TRBJ1-5; unclear D gene. Germline CDR1 and CDR2: GTSNPN and SVGIG (reference sequence). CDR3 length: 13 amino acids. V was trimmed by 1 base and J by 5 bases, leaving 9 bases between them.

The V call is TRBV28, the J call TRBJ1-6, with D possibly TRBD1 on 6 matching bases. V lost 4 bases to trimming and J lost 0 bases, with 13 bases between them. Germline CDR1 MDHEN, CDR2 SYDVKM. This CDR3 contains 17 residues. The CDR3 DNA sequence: TGTGCCAGCAGTTCAGGGGCCCGAAGCTCCTATAATTCACCCCTCCACTTT. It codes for CASSSGARSSYNSPLHF.

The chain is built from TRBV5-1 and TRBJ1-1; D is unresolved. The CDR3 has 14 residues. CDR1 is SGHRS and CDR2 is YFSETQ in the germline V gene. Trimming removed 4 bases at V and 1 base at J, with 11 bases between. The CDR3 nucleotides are TGCGCCAGCAGCCCCTGGGGAGGGAACACTGAAGCTTTCTTT. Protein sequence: CASSPWGGNTEAFF.

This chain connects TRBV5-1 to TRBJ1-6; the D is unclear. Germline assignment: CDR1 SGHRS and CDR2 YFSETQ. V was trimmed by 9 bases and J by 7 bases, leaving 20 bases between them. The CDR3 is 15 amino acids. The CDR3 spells CATRREETGNSPLHF. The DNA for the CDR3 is TGCGCCACCAGACGGGAGGAGACGGGGAATTCACCCCTCCACTTT. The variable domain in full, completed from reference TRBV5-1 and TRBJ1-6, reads KAGVTQTPRYLIKTRGQQVTLSCSPISGHRSVSWYQQTPGQGLQFLFEYFSETQRNKGNFPGRFSGRQFSNSRSEMNVSTLELGDSALYLCATRREETGNSPLHFGNGTRLTVT.

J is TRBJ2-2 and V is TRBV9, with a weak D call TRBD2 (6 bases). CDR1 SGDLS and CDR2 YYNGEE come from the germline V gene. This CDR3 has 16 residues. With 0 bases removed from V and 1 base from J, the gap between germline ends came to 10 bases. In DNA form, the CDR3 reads TGTGCCAGCAGCGTAGTGGGACTGCAGAACACCGGGGAGCTGTTTTTT. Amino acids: CASSVVGLQNTGELFF.

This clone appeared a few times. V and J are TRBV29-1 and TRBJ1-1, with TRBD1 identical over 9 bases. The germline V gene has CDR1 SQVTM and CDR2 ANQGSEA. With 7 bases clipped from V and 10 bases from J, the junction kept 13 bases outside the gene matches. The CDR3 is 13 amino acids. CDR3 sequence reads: CSAEGQGLTRAFF. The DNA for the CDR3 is TGCAGCGCCGAAGGACAGGGGCTAACGCGAGCTTTCTTT.

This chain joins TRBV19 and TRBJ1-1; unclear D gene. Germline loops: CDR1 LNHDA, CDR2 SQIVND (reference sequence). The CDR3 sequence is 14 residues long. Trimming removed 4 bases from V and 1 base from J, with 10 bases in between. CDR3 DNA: TGTGCCAGTAGTACTCACTCTGGGAACACTGAAGCTTTCTTT. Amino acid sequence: CASSTHSGNTEAFF.

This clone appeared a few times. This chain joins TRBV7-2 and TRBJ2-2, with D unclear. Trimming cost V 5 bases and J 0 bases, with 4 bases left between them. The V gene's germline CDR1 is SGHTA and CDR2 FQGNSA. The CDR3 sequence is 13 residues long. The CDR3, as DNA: TGTGCCAGCAGCACGGCGAACACCGGGGAGCTGTTTTTT. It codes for CASSTANTGELFF.

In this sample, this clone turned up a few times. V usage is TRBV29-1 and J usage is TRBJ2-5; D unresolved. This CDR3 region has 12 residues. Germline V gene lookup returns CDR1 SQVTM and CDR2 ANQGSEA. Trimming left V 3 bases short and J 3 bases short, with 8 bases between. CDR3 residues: CSVELLEETQYF. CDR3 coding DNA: TGCAGCGTTGAGTTACTGGAAGAGACCCAGTACTTC. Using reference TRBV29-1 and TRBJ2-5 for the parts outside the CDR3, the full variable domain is SAVISQKPSRDICQRGTSLTIQCQVDSQVTMMFWYRQQPGQSLTLIATANQGSEATYESGFVIDKFPISRPNLTFSTLTVSNMSPEDSSIYLCSVELLEETQYFGPGTRLLVL.

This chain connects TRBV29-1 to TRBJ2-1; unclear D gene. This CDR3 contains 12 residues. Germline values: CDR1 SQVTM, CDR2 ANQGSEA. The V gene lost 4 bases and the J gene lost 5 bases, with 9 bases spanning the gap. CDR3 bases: TGCAGCGTTGCTAGGGCCGACAATGAGCAGTTCTTC. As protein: CSVARADNEQFF.

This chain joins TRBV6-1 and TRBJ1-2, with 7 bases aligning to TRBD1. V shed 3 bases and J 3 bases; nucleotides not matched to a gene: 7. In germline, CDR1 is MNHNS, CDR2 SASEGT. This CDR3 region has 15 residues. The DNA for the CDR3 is TGTGCCAGCAGTGACCCCGGACAGGAACACTATGGCTACACCTTC. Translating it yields CASSDPGQEHYGYTF.

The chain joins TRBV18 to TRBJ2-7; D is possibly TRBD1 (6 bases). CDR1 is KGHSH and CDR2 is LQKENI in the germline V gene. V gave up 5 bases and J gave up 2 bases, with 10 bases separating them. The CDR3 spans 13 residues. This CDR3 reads CASSTGSTYEQYF. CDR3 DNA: TGTGCCAGCTCAACAGGGTCCACCTACGAGCAGTACTTC.

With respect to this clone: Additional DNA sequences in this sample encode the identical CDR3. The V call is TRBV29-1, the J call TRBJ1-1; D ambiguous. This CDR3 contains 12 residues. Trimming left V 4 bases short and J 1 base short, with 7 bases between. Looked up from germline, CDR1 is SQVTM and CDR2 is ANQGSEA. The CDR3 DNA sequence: TGCAGCGTTGCAGGCCCGAACACTGAAGCTTTCTTT. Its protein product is CSVAGPNTEAFF.

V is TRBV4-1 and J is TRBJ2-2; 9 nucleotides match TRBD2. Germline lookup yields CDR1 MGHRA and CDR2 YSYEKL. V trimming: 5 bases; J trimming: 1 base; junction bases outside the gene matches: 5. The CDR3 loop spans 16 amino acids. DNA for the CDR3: TGCGCCAGCAGCTTCAATAGCGGGAGGAACACCGGGGAGCTGTTTTTT. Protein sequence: CASSFNSGRNTGELFF.

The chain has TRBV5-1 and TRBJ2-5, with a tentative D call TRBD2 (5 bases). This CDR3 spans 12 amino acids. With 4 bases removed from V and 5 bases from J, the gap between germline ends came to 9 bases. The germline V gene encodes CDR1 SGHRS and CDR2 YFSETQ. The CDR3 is CASSEGMETQYF. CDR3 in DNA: TGCGCCAGCAGCGAGGGTATGGAGACCCAGTACTTC.

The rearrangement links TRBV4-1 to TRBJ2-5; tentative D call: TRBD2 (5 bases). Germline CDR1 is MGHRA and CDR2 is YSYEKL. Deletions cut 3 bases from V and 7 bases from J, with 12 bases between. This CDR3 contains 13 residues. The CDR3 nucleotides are TGCGCCAGCAGCCATAGCGTAGGGAGGACCCAGTACTTC. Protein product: CASSHSVGRTQYF.

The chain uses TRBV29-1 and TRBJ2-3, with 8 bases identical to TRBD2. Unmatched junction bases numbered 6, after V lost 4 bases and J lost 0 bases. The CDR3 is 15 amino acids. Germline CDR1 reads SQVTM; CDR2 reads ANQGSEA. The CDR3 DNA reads TGCAGCGTTGGGACCTTAGCGGGAAGCACAGATACGCAGTATTTT. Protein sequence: CSVGTLAGSTDTQYF.

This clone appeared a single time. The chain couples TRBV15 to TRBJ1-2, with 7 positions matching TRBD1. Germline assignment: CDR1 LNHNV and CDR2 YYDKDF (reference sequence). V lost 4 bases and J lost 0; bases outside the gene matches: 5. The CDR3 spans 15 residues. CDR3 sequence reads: CATSTRDRANYGYTF. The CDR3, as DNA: TGTGCCACCAGCACCAGGGACAGAGCTAACTATGGCTACACCTTC.

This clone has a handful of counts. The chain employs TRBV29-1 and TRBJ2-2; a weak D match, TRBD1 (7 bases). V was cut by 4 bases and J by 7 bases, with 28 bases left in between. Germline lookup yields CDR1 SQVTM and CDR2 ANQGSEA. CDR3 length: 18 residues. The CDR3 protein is CSVAVLGGQRLGGGELFF. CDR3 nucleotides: TGCAGCGTTGCGGTATTGGGGGGACAGCGCCTCGGTGGCGGGGAGCTGTTTTTT.

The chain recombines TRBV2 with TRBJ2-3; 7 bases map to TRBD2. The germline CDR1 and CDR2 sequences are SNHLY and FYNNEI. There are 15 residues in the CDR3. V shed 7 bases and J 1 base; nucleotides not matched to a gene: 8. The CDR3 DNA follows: TGTGCCAGCAATACATTAGCGGGCGGCACAGATACGCAGTATTTT. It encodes CASNTLAGGTDTQYF.

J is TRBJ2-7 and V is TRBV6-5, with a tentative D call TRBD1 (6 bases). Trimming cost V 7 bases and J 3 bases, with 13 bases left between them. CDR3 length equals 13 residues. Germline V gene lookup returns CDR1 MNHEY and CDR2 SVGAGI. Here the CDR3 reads CASTKDSNYEQYF. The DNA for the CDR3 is TGTGCCAGCACCAAGGACAGCAACTACGAGCAGTACTTC.